One sample yielded the 31 T cell receptor beta chains listed below, sequenced in a study of cytomegalovirus exposure and HLA in healthy donors. PCR used 60 Vbeta primers and 13 Jbeta primers. Assay: immunoSEQ multiplex PCR; the TCRdb copy retains only in-frame clones and omits some. The sample yields about 140,000 clones, about four fifths seen once. The sequenced material came from PBMCs. These receptors were taken from a male donor in good health and CMV-seronegative.

This clone has just one count. This sequence joins TRBV5-8 and TRBJ2-6; perhaps TRBD2 as D (5 bases). V dropped 3 bases and J dropped 2 bases, with 9 bases sitting between them. Per germline, CDR1 SGHTS and CDR2 YDEGEE. The length of the CDR3 is 15 residues. The CDR3 DNA is TGTGCCAGCAGCTGGGGAGCTCCTGGGGCCAACGTCCTGACTTTC. This sequence encodes CASSWGAPGANVLTF.

This clone was observed a handful of times. The V call is TRBV5-4, the J call TRBJ1-6; D may be TRBD1 (6 bases). CDR1 is SGHNT, CDR2 YYREEE, per germline (reference sequence). Trimming cost V 4 bases and J 10 bases, with 18 bases left between them. The CDR3 is made up of 15 amino acids. CDR3 nucleotide sequence: TGTGCCAGCAGCGGGGGACAACCCCGGGGCTCACCCCTCCACTTT. It translates to CASSGGQPRGSPLHF.

J is TRBJ1-1 and V is TRBV11-3; a possible D gene is TRBD1 (5 bases). With 5 bases removed from V and 3 bases from J, the gap between germline ends came to 13 bases. The CDR3 is 14 amino acids. Germline V CDR1 and CDR2: SGHNT, YENEEA. CDR3 DNA: TGTGCCAGCAGCCGGGGGGAGTTGGACACTGAAGCTTTCTTT. It specifies CASSRGELDTEAFF.

The chain couples TRBV10-3 to TRBJ1-4; D possibly corresponds to TRBD1 (5 bases). Deletions cut 5 bases from V and 11 bases from J, with 15 bases between. Looked up from germline, CDR1 is ENHRY and CDR2 is SYGVKD. The CDR3 has 13 residues. CDR3 sequence: CAISLDSQEKLFF. The CDR3 region has the DNA TGTGCCATCAGTCTCGACAGCCAAGAGAAACTGTTTTTT.

The sample holds one count of this clone. J is TRBJ1-2 and V is TRBV5-4, with D hard to call. The germline CDR1 and CDR2 sequences are SGHNT and YYREEE (reference sequence). The CDR3 consists of 13 residues. The V gene lost 4 bases and the J gene lost 9 bases, with 16 bases spanning the gap. Here the CDR3 reads CASSQGRDARYTF. CDR3 nucleotide sequence: TGTGCCAGCAGCCAAGGACGGGATGCGCGCTACACCTTC. The full variable domain, rest sourced from reference TRBV5-4 and TRBJ1-2, is ETGVTQSPTHLIKTRGQQVTLRCSSQSGHNTVSWYQQALGQGPQFIFQYYREEENGRGNFPPRFSGLQFPNYSSELNVNALELDDSALYLCASSQGRDARYTFGSGTRLTVV.

The chain is built from TRBV9 and TRBJ1-1; D might be TRBD1 (5 bases). The ends were cut back, 4 bases at V and 1 base at J, with 17 bases in the middle. Germline V gene sequence: CDR1 SGDLS, CDR2 YYNGEE. The CDR3 loop spans 16 amino acids. CDR3 amino acids: CASSWSHQGENTEAFF. CDR3 DNA sequence: TGTGCCAGCAGCTGGTCCCATCAGGGCGAGAACACTGAAGCTTTCTTT.

V and J are TRBV5-1 and TRBJ1-5, with 7 bases lining up with TRBD1. The CDR3 consists of 15 residues. Germline V gene lookup returns CDR1 SGHRS and CDR2 YFSETQ. The J segment lost 4 bases and the V segment lost 2 bases, leaving 6 bases of the junction unmatched. As DNA, the CDR3 is TGCGCCAGCAGCTTAGCCGGACAGGAGAATCAGCCCCAGCATTTT. Its protein product is CASSLAGQENQPQHF.

The chain has TRBV4-3 and TRBJ1-1, with a weak D call TRBD1 (5 bases). The germline V gene encodes CDR1 LGHNA and CDR2 YSLEER. This CDR3 spans 11 amino acids. Between the trimmed V and J ends, which lost 9 bases and 7 bases, there was a span of 12 bases. This CDR3 is CASGRGREAFF. As DNA, the CDR3 is TGCGCCAGTGGGAGGGGACGTGAAGCTTTCTTT.

This chain links TRBV7-6 with TRBJ2-1, with 9 bases that match TRBD2. Trimming removed 7 bases from V and 4 bases from J; junction bases left unmatched: 5. Germline values: CDR1 SGHVS, CDR2 FNYEAQ. The CDR3 runs 14 residues. Here the CDR3 DNA reads TGTGCCAGCAAATTAGCGGGGGCGTACAATGAGCAGTTCTTC. Its protein product is CASKLAGAYNEQFF.

This chain links TRBV6-5 with TRBJ2-7; TRBD2 aligns across 10 bases. V dropped 6 bases and J dropped 2; count of bases not matched to a gene: 7. The germline V gene encodes CDR1 MNHEY and CDR2 SVGAGI. This CDR3 spans 15 amino acids. CDR3 sequence reads: CASSRLAGKPYEQYF. The CDR3 region has the DNA TGTGCCAGCAGCAGACTAGCGGGTAAACCCTACGAGCAGTACTTC.

This clone was recorded once. The rearrangement joins TRBV5-1 to TRBJ1-1, with D possibly matching TRBD1 (6 bases). Germline CDR1 and CDR2: SGHRS and YFSETQ. CDR3 length equals 14 residues. Between the trimmed V and J ends, which lost 7 bases and 1 base, there was a span of 14 bases. Here the CDR3 reads CASGRDTWNTEAFF. CDR3 nucleotides: TGCGCCAGCGGCCGGGACACCTGGAACACTGAAGCTTTCTTT.

This rearrangement joins TRBV5-6 to TRBJ1-2, with TRBD1 identical over 8 bases. CDR3 length equals 14 residues. The V and J ends lost 4 bases and 2 bases, in that order; junction bases with no gene match: 4. CDR1 SGHDT and CDR2 YYEEEE come from the germline V gene. The CDR3 reads CASSPGQGNYGYTF. DNA of the CDR3: TGTGCCAGCAGCCCTGGACAGGGAAACTATGGCTACACCTTC. Full variable domain (outside the CDR3, taken from reference TRBV5-6 and TRBJ1-2): DAGVTQSPTHLIKTRGQQVTLRCSPKSGHDTVSWYQQALGQGPQFIFQYYEEEERQRGNFPDRFSGHQFPNYSSELNVNALLLGDSALYLCASSPGQGNYGYTFGSGTRLTVV.

The chain carries TRBV18 and TRBJ2-1, with D maybe TRBD2 (6 bases). Germline V gene sequence: CDR1 KGHSH, CDR2 LQKENI. The CDR3 length is 15 residues. Trimming stripped 6 bases from V and 2 bases from J, with 14 bases between. The CDR3 region has the DNA TGTGCCAGCTCGCTAACGGGAGATCCCTACAATGAGCAGTTCTTC. Protein: CASSLTGDPYNEQFF.

A note on this clone: At one end, the junction sequence differs from germline, possibly due to a read error. V gene TRBV4-3 combines with J gene TRBJ1-1, with D uncertain. The CDR3 has 16 residues. Germline-derived CDR1 and CDR2 are LGHNA and YSLEER. CDR3 amino acids: CARSQGTEEMNTEAFF. The DNA of the CDR3 is TGCGCCCGCAGCCAAGGTACAGAAGAGATGAACACTGAAGCTTTCTTT.

The CDR3 sequence is CAISETENSGQETQYF. CDR3 nucleotide sequence: TGTGCCATCAGTGAGACAGAAAATAGCGGGCAAGAGACCCAGTACTTC. This chain links TRBV10-3 with TRBJ2-5, with 7 bases fitting TRBD2. CDR3 length equals 16 residues. The junction had 8 bases not matched to a gene; V was cut back by 2 bases and J by 2 bases. Germline CDR1 reads ENHRY; CDR2 reads SYGVKD.

The chain employs TRBV6-1 and TRBJ2-5; D remains unclear. Per germline, CDR1 MNHNS and CDR2 SASEGT. The CDR3 spans 13 residues. With 1 base removed from V and 3 bases from J, the gap between germline ends came to 6 bases. The DNA for the CDR3 is TGTGCCAGCAGTGAAGACTCCGAAGAGACCCAGTACTTC. Translation: CASSEDSEETQYF.

V is TRBV2 and J is TRBJ2-7, with 7 bases lining up with TRBD1. The CDR3 runs 15 residues. CDR1 and CDR2 (germline): SNHLY, FYNNEI. With V trimmed by 5 bases and J by 3 bases, 10 bases remained unmatched. CDR3 sequence reads: CASSTTGTADYEQYF. In DNA, the CDR3 is TGTGCCAGCAGTACCACGGGGACAGCTGACTACGAGCAGTACTTC.

Remarks on this clone: One junction end does not reproduce the germline sequence, and a read error may be involved. CDR3 nucleotide sequence: TGTTCCAGCCGACAGGGACTGGAAGAGCAGTACTTC. This sequence encodes CSSRQGLEEQYF. The J gene is TRBJ2-7, the V gene TRBV7-9, with D tentatively TRBD1 (7 bases). The germline V gene encodes CDR1 SEHNR and CDR2 FQNEAQ (reference sequence). The CDR3 runs to 12 residues.

V and J are TRBV30 and TRBJ2-4; D is unclear. CDR1 is GTSNPN and CDR2 is SVGIG in the germline V gene (reference sequence). The CDR3 consists of 12 residues. V lost 3 bases and J lost 8, with 11 bases in between. CDR3 protein: CAWSPGGDIQYF. In DNA, the CDR3 is TGTGCCTGGAGCCCCGGTGGAGACATTCAGTACTTC.

The V call is TRBV15, the J call TRBJ2-7; 10 bases are a match to TRBD2. Germline-derived CDR1 and CDR2 are LNHNV and YYDKDF (reference sequence). J gave up 1 base and V 2 bases, and 5 bases lay outside the gene matches. The CDR3 totals 16 residues. CDR3 in amino acids: CATSRTMGLASYEQYF. The CDR3 DNA sequence: TGTGCCACCAGCAGAACAATGGGACTAGCGTCCTACGAGCAGTACTTC.

The genes are TRBV30 and TRBJ2-5, with D possibly TRBD1 on 6 matching bases. CDR3 length: 14 amino acids. The germline gives CDR1 GTSNPN, CDR2 SVGIG (reference sequence). The germline V and J ends were trimmed by 2 bases and 2 bases, with 12 bases remaining between them. The CDR3 reads CAWSYGQTQETQYF. The CDR3 DNA follows: TGTGCCTGGAGTTACGGACAGACGCAAGAGACCCAGTACTTC.

The rearrangement uses TRBV13 and TRBJ1-2; 7 bases line up with TRBD1. Per the germline V gene, CDR1 is PRHDT and CDR2 is FYEKMQ (reference sequence). V lost 5 bases, J lost 2 bases, and 5 bases stayed unmatched. The CDR3 loop spans 14 amino acids. CDR3 DNA: TGTGCCAGCAGCCCCGGACAGGAAAACTATGGCTACACCTTC. Encoded protein: CASSPGQENYGYTF.

This chain uses TRBV9 with TRBJ2-2, with D uncertain. The CDR3 runs to 17 residues. Trimming removed 0 bases from V and 2 bases from J, with 14 bases in between. Germline V gene lookup returns CDR1 SGDLS and CDR2 YYNGEE. In DNA form, the CDR3 reads TGTGCCAGCAGCGTAGGGGTGGCGGAACTAAACACCGGGGAGCTGTTTTTT. Translated: CASSVGVAELNTGELFF.

This chain uses TRBV18 with TRBJ1-1; perhaps TRBD1 as D (6 bases). V was trimmed by 4 bases and J by 1 base, leaving 13 bases between them. Germline V gene sequence: CDR1 KGHSH, CDR2 LQKENI. The CDR3 covers 15 residues. CDR3 protein: CASSLEQGPNTEAFF. For the CDR3, the DNA is TGTGCCAGCTCACTGGAACAGGGCCCGAACACTGAAGCTTTCTTT.

This clone was seen only a few times. The gene calls are TRBV7-2 and TRBJ1-4, with TRBD1 identical over 7 bases. The CDR3 contains 16 residues. V shed 5 bases and J 4 bases; nucleotides not matched to a gene: 10. Germline assignment: CDR1 SGHTA and CDR2 FQGNSA. CDR3 residues: CASSPPPTGINEKLFF. CDR3 nucleotides: TGTGCCAGCAGCCCACCCCCGACAGGGATTAATGAAAAACTGTTTTTT.

This clone was recorded at least ten times. This chain joins TRBV6-4 and TRBJ2-3; TRBD2 aligns across 9 bases. CDR3 length: 16 residues. The V gene's germline CDR1 is MRHNA and CDR2 SNTAGT. The V and J ends lost 3 bases and 4 bases, in that order; junction bases with no gene match: 8. CDR3 bases: TGTGCCAGCAGTGAGCGCGCGGGGGGGGCCCCAGATACGCAGTATTTT. This translates into CASSERAGGAPDTQYF.

The chain uses TRBV7-9 and TRBJ2-7; TRBD2 is a possible D gene (7 bases). V lost 8 bases, J lost 2 bases, and 19 bases lay in between. Germline V gene lookup returns CDR1 SEHNR and CDR2 FQNEAQ (reference sequence). The CDR3 runs to 15 residues. Here the CDR3 DNA reads TGTGCCAGCTCTAAGGGGGGAGGGGTTACCTACGAGCAGTACTTC. Protein sequence: CASSKGGGVTYEQYF.

V is TRBV6-5 and J is TRBJ1-1; a weak D match, TRBD1 (5 bases). This CDR3 comprises 15 residues. The germline gives CDR1 MNHEY, CDR2 SVGAGI. V was shortened by 2 bases and J by 1 base, with 11 bases between the two germline ends. CDR3 nucleotides: TGTGCCAGCAGTTACGCGGGGACCGGGAACACTGAAGCTTTCTTT. Protein product: CASSYAGTGNTEAFF.

V and J are TRBV28 and TRBJ2-7; 8 nucleotides line up with TRBD2. Trimming cost V 6 bases and J 1 base; bases outside gene matches: 5. The CDR3 is 14 amino acids. In germline, CDR1 is MDHEN, CDR2 SYDVKM. Here the CDR3 reads CASRSGRRSYEQYF. DNA of the CDR3: TGTGCCAGCAGGAGCGGGAGAAGGTCCTACGAGCAGTACTTC.

The chain is built from TRBV6-1 and TRBJ1-2; D may be TRBD1 (6 bases). The germline V gene has CDR1 MNHNS and CDR2 SASEGT. The CDR3 runs 14 residues. V was cut by 7 bases and J by 3 bases, with 15 bases left in between. CDR3 nucleotides: TGTGCCAGCACCCGGGGGGGCGGCGACTATGGCTACACCTTC. Translation: CASTRGGGDYGYTF.

V gene TRBV29-1 combines with J gene TRBJ1-2; D is possibly TRBD1 (5 bases). The CDR3 is 15 residues long. Per the germline V gene, CDR1 is SQVTM and CDR2 is ANQGSEA. Trimming shortened V by 7 bases and J by 4 bases, and 22 bases separated the two germline ends. In DNA form, the CDR3 reads TGCAGCGCAGGGAGGTGGGGTGGGGAGGGCTATGGCTACACCTTC. Amino acid sequence: CSAGRWGGEGYGYTF.